The 27 T cell receptor beta chains in this list originate from one sample, sequenced in a study of human T cells and chemical hapten exposure. Time point given: patch test 3, about 24 weeks after DPC sensitization. Treatment specified: therapeutic diphenylcyclopropenone sensitization with weekly scalp DPC. TCRdb reprocessed the RACE reads with MiXCR, giving one entry per CDR3 protein. The repertoire holds about 110,000 distinct CDR3 sequences, with less than 40% as singletons. Specimen: whole blood, collected in connection with sensitization to the hapten diphenylcyclopropenone (DPC). The source of these receptors is a man aged 35 to 55 with alopecia areata. Some clones in this sample may be carry-over from other donors' samples.

The V and J genes are TRBV28 and TRBJ2-4; no firm D call. Germline CDR1 reads MDHEN; CDR2 reads SYDVKM. The length of the CDR3 is 15 residues. The ends were cut back, 1 base at V and 0 bases at J, with 7 bases in the middle. The CDR3 bases are TGTGCCAGCAGTTTATTCAAAGGAGCCAAAAACATTCAGTACTTC. As protein: CASSLFKGAKNIQYF.

This clonotype was observed a handful of times. The chain has TRBV27 and TRBJ2-7; TRBD1 agrees at 10 bases. There are 15 residues in the CDR3. CDR1 MNHEY and CDR2 SMNVEV come from the germline V gene (reference sequence). V was pared by 6 bases and J by 5 bases, with 10 bases of the junction left unmatched. The CDR3 DNA reads TGTGCCAGCAGCCCCCGAGGGACAGGGGTCCACGAGCAGTACGTC. Translated: CASSPRGTGVHEQYV.

The chain employs TRBV2 and TRBJ2-2, with D hard to call. The ends were cut back, 4 bases at V and 4 bases at J, with 10 bases in the middle. There are 14 residues in the CDR3. Germline loops: CDR1 SNHLY, CDR2 FYNNEI. CDR3 bases: TGTGCCAGCAGTGGGCTAGTCAGCACCGGGGAGCTGTTTTTT. Protein: CASSGLVSTGELFF.

V usage is TRBV6-5 and J usage is TRBJ2-5; 7 bases align to TRBD2. The CDR3 is made up of 13 amino acids. V lost 6 bases, J lost 2 bases, and 3 bases stayed unmatched. In germline, CDR1 is MNHEY, CDR2 SVGAGI. The CDR3 nucleotides read TGTGCCAGCAGAGCGGGAAATCAAGAGACCCAGTACTTC. Its translation: CASRAGNQETQYF.

On this clonotype itself: One end of the junction is discordant with germline, which a read error may explain. The V call is TRBV6-2 or TRBV6-3, the J call TRBJ2-1; D uncertain. This CDR3 is built from 16 residues. Germline CDR1 and CDR2: MNHEY and SVGEGT. The DNA for the CDR3 is TGTGCCAGCAGTGACTCGATTTTGAGCTCCTACAATGAGCAGTTCTTC. This gives the protein CASSDSILSSYNEQFF.

V gene TRBV6-2 or TRBV6-3 combines with J gene TRBJ2-5; no firm D call. This CDR3 region has 11 residues. Trimming cost V 2 bases and J 10 bases, with 8 bases left between them. Germline lookup yields CDR1 MNHEY and CDR2 SVGEGT. For the CDR3, the DNA is TGTGCCAGCAGTTACCAAGGGTACCAGTACTTC. It yields the protein CASSYQGYQYF.

Turning to this clonotype: An end of the junction does not agree with germline; a read error may underlie this. This sequence joins TRBV7-7 and TRBJ2-3, with 8 bases matching TRBD2. The CDR3 has 15 residues. Germline V gene data show CDR1 as SSHAT and CDR2 as FNYEAQ (reference sequence). The CDR3 nucleotides read TGTGCTAGCAGCTTAAACGCGGGAGGATCAGATACGCAGTATTTT. Its translation: CASSLNAGGSDTQYF.

The chain employs TRBV2 and TRBJ1-2, with D unresolved. The CDR3 extends over 13 amino acids. CDR1 is SNHLY and CDR2 is FYNNEI in the germline V gene. Trimming removed 6 bases from V and 4 bases from J, with 12 bases in between. For the CDR3, the DNA is TGTGCCAGCAGCCCCGAGCAGGTCTATGGCTACACCTTC. It codes for CASSPEQVYGYTF. The full variable domain, rest sourced from reference TRBV2 and TRBJ1-2, is EPEVTQTPSHQVTQMGQEVILRCVPISNHLYFYWYRQILGQKVEFLVSFYNNEISEKSEIFDDQFSVERPDGSNFTLKIRSTKLEDSAMYFCASSPEQVYGYTFGSGTRLTVV.

The chain has TRBV7-9 and TRBJ2-3, with 8 bases aligning to TRBD1. V shed 4 bases and J 4 bases; nucleotides not matched to a gene: 4. CDR1 SEHNR and CDR2 FQNEAQ come from the germline V gene (reference sequence). The CDR3 loop spans 14 amino acids. The CDR3 protein is CASSSPTGADTQYF. CDR3 DNA sequence: TGTGCCAGCAGCTCTCCGACAGGGGCAGATACGCAGTATTTT. Using reference TRBV7-9 and TRBJ2-3 for the parts outside the CDR3, the full variable domain is DTGVSQNPRHKITKRGQNVTFRCDPISEHNRLYWYRQTLGQGPEFLTYFQNEAQLEKSRLLSDRFSAERPKGSFSTLEIQRTEQGDSAMYLCASSSPTGADTQYFGPGTRLTVL.

This clonotype was seen a handful of times. The chain is built from TRBV7-2 and TRBJ2-3; weak D call: TRBD1 (5 bases). Germline CDR1 is SGHTA and CDR2 is FQGNSA. V shed 2 bases and J shed 0 bases, with 15 bases lying between them. The CDR3 is 17 amino acids. CDR3 in amino acids: CASSLRGRAESTDTQYF. The CDR3 bases are TGTGCCAGCAGCTTAAGGGGTAGGGCGGAGAGCACAGATACGCAGTATTTT.

CDR3 sequence (DNA): TGTGCCAGCAGTGATACTAGCGGAGATACTAGCACAGATACGCAGTATTTT. Its translation: CASSDTSGDTSTDTQYF. The chain has TRBV6-4 and TRBJ2-3, with 8 bases matching TRBD2. Germline-derived CDR1 and CDR2 are MRHNA and SNTAGT. There are 17 residues in the CDR3. Losses at the gene ends were 3 bases for V and 0 bases for J; bases not matched to a gene: 8.

This clonotype came up a few times. This sequence joins TRBV4-2 and TRBJ2-3; 9 positions agree with TRBD2. The CDR3 extends over 17 amino acids. With V trimmed by 3 bases and J by 0 bases, 7 bases remained unmatched. The germline V gene encodes CDR1 LGHNA and CDR2 YNFKEQ. This chain's CDR3 is CASSHATSGSSTDTQYF. The CDR3 DNA reads TGTGCCAGCAGCCATGCGACTAGCGGTTCTAGCACAGATACGCAGTATTTT.

This clonotype was counted a few times. This chain links TRBV11-2 with TRBJ2-5, with 11 bases lining up with TRBD2. There are 14 residues in the CDR3. In germline, CDR1 is SGHAT, CDR2 FQNNGV. The J segment lost 6 bases and the V segment lost 4 bases, leaving 4 bases of the junction unmatched. CDR3 bases: TGTGCCAGCAGCTCATTAGCGGGAGGGAAGACCCAGTACTTC. Translated: CASSSLAGGKTQYF.

The rearrangement joins TRBV7-9 to TRBJ1-6, with 7 bases that match TRBD1. The trim removed 1 base at V and 5 bases at J, leaving 5 bases unmatched. CDR1 SEHNR and CDR2 FQNEAQ come from the germline V gene (reference sequence). The CDR3 has 16 amino acids. CDR3 coding DNA: TGTGCCAGCAGCTTAGGACCACAGGGGAATAATTCACCCCTCCACTTT. Translated, it gives CASSLGPQGNNSPLHF.

J is TRBJ2-7 and V is TRBV12-1; the DNA was not compared with TRBD1, the D call given in the table. TRBV12-1 is assigned pseudogene status. CDR3 length equals 14 residues. The CDR3 reads CASIPGYRGDEQYV. CDR3 sequence (DNA): TGTGCCAGCATCCCGGGTTACAGGGGTGACGAGCAGTACGTC.

The chain combines TRBV12-3 or TRBV12-4 with TRBJ2-3, with 8 bases fitting TRBD2. There are 14 residues in the CDR3. The junction had 6 bases not matched to a gene; V was cut back by 6 bases and J by 4 bases. Written as DNA, the CDR3 is TGTGCCAGCAGCCGACTAGCGCTGGCAGATACGCAGTATTTT. This gives the protein CASSRLALADTQYF.

The rearrangement uses TRBV19 and TRBJ2-1; the D call may be TRBD1 or TRBD2 (5 bases each). Per the germline V gene, CDR1 is LNHDA and CDR2 is SQIVND (reference sequence). CDR3 length: 12 amino acids. The V gene lost 3 bases and the J gene lost 10 bases, with 10 bases spanning the gap. The CDR3 region is CASSITGHEQFF. CDR3 sequence (DNA): TGTGCCAGTAGTATCACGGGGCACGAGCAGTTCTTC.

This sequence joins TRBV6-2 or TRBV6-3 and TRBJ1-2; D remains ambiguous. CDR1 and CDR2 (germline): MNHEY, SVGEGT. Trimming shortened V by 3 bases and J by 2 bases, and 13 bases separated the two germline ends. CDR3 size: 15 residues. CDR3 DNA sequence: TGTGCCAGCAGTTATTCTGGGCTTGCCAACTATGGCTACACCTTC. Protein: CASSYSGLANYGYTF.

This clonotype showed up just a few times. The genes are TRBV20-1 and TRBJ2-3; D is possibly TRBD2 (5 bases). The CDR3 is made up of 16 amino acids. The germline V gene has CDR1 DFQATT and CDR2 SNEGSKA (reference sequence). V dropped 2 bases and J dropped 2 bases, with 17 bases sitting between them. The CDR3 spells CSARKSAGVLTDTQYF. For the CDR3, the DNA is TGCAGTGCTAGAAAGTCGGCCGGGGTACTCACAGATACGCAGTATTTT.

This clonotype was counted between two and nine times. V is TRBV30 and J is TRBJ2-1; 7 bases line up with TRBD2. V dropped 3 bases and J dropped 10; count of bases not matched to a gene: 6. Germline V lookup: CDR1 GTSNPN, CDR2 SVGIG (reference sequence). This CDR3 contains 12 residues. CDR3 DNA: TGTGCCTGGAGCCATACTAGCGTAGAGCAGTTCTTC. Protein product: CAWSHTSVEQFF.

This clonotype came up a few times. V usage is TRBV7-2 and J usage is TRBJ2-7; no reliable D call. The CDR3 covers 13 residues. V gave up 4 bases and J gave up 0 bases, with 7 bases separating them. The germline CDR1 and CDR2 sequences are SGHTA and FQGNSA. CDR3 in amino acids: CASSSVYSYEQYV. The CDR3 DNA reads as TGTGCCAGCAGCTCAGTTTACTCCTACGAGCAGTACGTC.

The table lists this clonotype with a few counts. The chain carries TRBV5-5 and TRBJ1-5; weak D call: TRBD1 (6 bases). The CDR3 totals 15 residues. Germline CDR1 and CDR2: SGHKS and YYEKEE (reference sequence). The V end lost 4 bases, the J end lost 5 bases, and 16 bases lay between the germline ends. The CDR3 region is CASSLGGGGYQPQHF. In DNA, the CDR3 is TGTGCCAGCAGCCTGGGGGGGGGCGGGTATCAGCCCCAGCATTTT.

J is TRBJ2-5 and V is TRBV6-6; D is possibly TRBD1 (5 bases). V was pared by 7 bases and J by 0 bases, with 12 bases between. The germline V gene encodes CDR1 MNHNY and CDR2 SVGAGI (reference sequence). CDR3 length equals 14 residues. DNA of the CDR3: TGTGCCAGCACCACGCCAGGGTACCAAGAGACCCAGTACTTC. Amino acid sequence: CASTTPGYQETQYF.

Here the CDR3 DNA reads TGTGCCAGCAGCCGGAGGGGTAGCCCCCTGGTGACAGATACGCAGTATTTT. Translated, it gives CASSRRGSPLVTDTQYF. The chain has TRBV7-6 and TRBJ2-3; perhaps TRBD2 as D (6 bases). This CDR3 comprises 17 residues. The germline gives CDR1 SGHVS, CDR2 FNYEAQ. V was clipped by 5 bases and J by 3 bases, with 21 bases between them.

The V call is TRBV27, the J call TRBJ1-6; a weak D match, TRBD1 (5 bases). The germline V gene has CDR1 MNHEY and CDR2 SMNVEV (reference sequence). This CDR3 contains 13 residues. The CDR3 protein is CTSRGSRNSPLHF. The CDR3 bases are TGTACGAGCCGGGGCAGCCGTAATTCACCCCTCCACTTT.

The chain carries TRBV30 and TRBJ2-3; TRBD1 is a possible D gene (5 bases). The V gene lost 8 bases and the J gene lost 4 bases, with 13 bases spanning the gap. The CDR3 loop spans 12 amino acids. CDR1 is GTSNPN and CDR2 is SVGIG in the germline V gene (reference sequence). CDR3 loop: CAQSVGADTQYF. CDR3 coding DNA: TGTGCCCAAAGCGTAGGGGCAGATACGCAGTATTTT.

The DNA for the CDR3 is TGTGCCAGTAGACCAACCGGGTCCTCGTTGGAGACCGGGGAGCTGTTTTTT. Protein: CASRPTGSSLETGELFF. The chain is built from TRBV19 and TRBJ2-2; D remains ambiguous. Per the germline V gene, CDR1 is LNHDA and CDR2 is SQIVND (reference sequence). This CDR3 comprises 17 residues. The V end lost 6 bases, the J end lost 5 bases, and 22 bases lay between the germline ends.